This T cell receptor (beta chain) was captured in a study of CD8 T cells in Susac syndrome. TCR beta sequencing covered blood CD8+ and CD4+ T cells. Control patients had untreated stable or active relapsing-remitting multiple sclerosis by revised McDonald criteria. Negative isolation yielded CD4+ and CD8+ T cells, and FACS enriched TEMRA cells. The RNA, roughly 0.5 to 1 ug, was put through reverse transcription using random hexamers. Multiplex PCR with immunoSEQ amplified the TCR beta CDR3 across 54 Vbeta and 13 Jbeta. In TCRdb, the immunoSEQ multiplex PCR reads were re-called with MiXCR into one record per CDR3 protein. The sample lists about 430,000 distinct CDR3 sequences; about 85% were seen once. The trim removed 10 bases at V and 4 bases at J, leaving 8 bases unmatched. Germline V gives CDR1 MNHEY, CDR2 SVGAGI. The CDR3 sequence is 14 residues long.

Sequencing was done on a sample of CD8+ T cells from PBMCs. The rearrangement joins TRBV6-5 to TRBJ2-3; 10 nucleotides agree with TRBD2. This TCR was recovered from a human donor with multiple sclerosis. The chain's CDR3 is CATRAGGPADTQYF. The CDR3 DNA sequence: TGTGCCACTCGAGCGGGAGGGCCGGCAGATACGCAGTATTTT.